This TCR beta chain was sequenced for a study of shared clonotypes between healthy human individuals. In the study overall: In total, the donors were a couple of women and a few men aged 18 to 49.

The CDR3 extends over 15 amino acids. The germline V gene has CDR1 LNHDA and CDR2 SQIVND (reference sequence). V shed 6 bases and J 1 base; nucleotides not matched to a gene: 6. In the original processing: There were no quality scores in the junction-only immunoSEQ sequences, so filtering differed. This table comes from immunoSEQ multiplex PCR, and its TCRdb copy is limited to in-frame clones, with some not included. V and J calls and clone size are copied from that table; D and trimming were computed from the DNA. Of approximately 1.4 million clones listed, 95% to 99% are singletons. CD45RA-negative memory and CD45RA+ naive subsets were split from the CD4+ cells.

Material for sequencing was naive CD4+ T cells sorted from blood. As to subset: CD45RA+ positively selected. The TCR originated in a man aged 30-40 years in good health. The V call is TRBV19, the J call TRBJ1-5; TRBD1 matches 7 bases. The CDR3 sequence is CASRTQGVSNQPQHF. DNA for the CDR3: TGTGCCAGTAGAACTCAGGGGGTAAGCAATCAGCCCCAGCATTTT.